This T cell receptor beta chain was found in a study of identical twins. Study conclusions and caveats: Findings depended on cross-sectional statistics rather than tracking the same donors.

TCRdb fed the 5' RACE reads into MiXCR, producing one record per CDR3 protein. The sample contains some 500,000 distinct CDR3 sequences, 13% to 15% of which appear only once. This clonotype has only a few counts. What it recognizes is unknown. Trimming took 5 bases from V and 9 from J; bases not matched to a gene: 9. CDR1 is SQVTM and CDR2 is ANQGSEA in the germline V gene. This CDR3 contains 13 residues. All donors were healthy, and all were Caucasian. This sample was also put to use in a study of yellow fever vaccine responses in identical twins.

The TCR comes from a woman in her late teens or twenties in good health. Sample: CD4+ T cells sorted from blood. This chain connects TRBV29-1 to TRBJ1-5, with 8 bases matching TRBD1. CDR3 nucleotide sequence: TGCAGCGTTCCCGGGACAGGAGTCACGCCCCAGCATTTT. Translated: CSVPGTGVTPQHF.